The source of this T cell receptor beta chain is a study of regulatory dendritic cells for organ transplantation. Overall study context: Monocytes received vitamin D3 on days 0 and 4, IL-10 on day 4.

Sorted T cells were CFSE-labeled and cultured around 5 days with allogeneic regulatory or mature dendritic cells at 1:10. CD4+ or CD8+ T cells were sorted as naive CD45RA+ or memory CD45RO+. Trimming took off 2 bases at V and 15 bases at J, with 14 bases between the two ends. CDR3 length: 12 amino acids. CDR1 is WSHSY and CDR2 is SAAADI in the germline V gene. Using immunoSEQ multiplex PCR, the repertoire was profiled, and TCRdb retains in-frame clones only, with some absent. The table records about 17,000 clones, less than 85% of them present only once. Concerning this clone itself: The antigen remains unidentified.

Sequencing was done on a sample of memory CD4+ T cells from blood cultured with regulatory dendritic cells. Specified subset: CD45RO+ memory T cells. This TCR was recovered from a human donor in good health. V and J are TRBV10-2 and TRBJ1-3; the D gene is possibly TRBD1 (5 bases). CDR3 in amino acids: CASSEGTQGGYF. DNA of the CDR3: TGCGCCAGCAGTGAGGGGACGCAGGGAGGATATTTT.